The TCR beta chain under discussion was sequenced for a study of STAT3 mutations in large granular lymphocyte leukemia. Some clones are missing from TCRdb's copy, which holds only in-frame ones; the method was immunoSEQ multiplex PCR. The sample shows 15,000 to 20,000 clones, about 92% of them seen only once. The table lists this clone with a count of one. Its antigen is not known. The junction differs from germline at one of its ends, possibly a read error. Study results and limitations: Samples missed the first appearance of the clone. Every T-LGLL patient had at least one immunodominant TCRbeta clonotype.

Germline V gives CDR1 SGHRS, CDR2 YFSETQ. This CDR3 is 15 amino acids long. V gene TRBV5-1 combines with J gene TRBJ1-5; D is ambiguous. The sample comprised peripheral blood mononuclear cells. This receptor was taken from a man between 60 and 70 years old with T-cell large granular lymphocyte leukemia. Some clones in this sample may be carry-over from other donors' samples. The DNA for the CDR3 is TGCGCCAGCAGTTTGGTTCCGGCAGTAGGACAGCCCCAGCATTTT. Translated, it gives CASSLVPAVGQPQHF.